A selection of T cell receptor beta chains follows, all from one sample in a study of vaccination and CD4 T cells after COVID-19. TCRdb reprocessed the PCR reads with MiXCR, giving one entry per CDR3 protein. Among about 13,000 distinct CDR3 sequences, roughly 61% were seen once, and the ten largest hold approximately 12%. Antigen specificity for these receptors is unknown. The specimen was CD4+ T cells from blood, cultured in vitro. The receptors were gathered from a human donor who had recovered from COVID-19. Each CDR3 is given with its conserved first and last residue. The D gene is left open where the match is weak.

V gene,D gene,J gene,CDR3 protein
TRBV4-2,.,TRBJ1-4,CASSQEVGQGGEEKLFF
TRBV20-1,.,TRBJ1-1,CSALKGAPEAFF
TRBV20-1,TRBD1,TRBJ1-1,CSANRGLNTEAFF
TRBV11-3,.,TRBJ2-3,CASSLDLASTDTQYF
TRBV5-4,TRBD2,TRBJ2-5,CASSFGRERWETQYF
TRBV18,.,TRBJ2-3,CASSPQEVADTQYF
TRBV6-1,.,TRBJ1-2,CASSRDRTYGYTF
TRBV7-2,TRBD1,TRBJ1-1,CASSWTGADTEAFF
TRBV6-2/TRBV6-3,.,TRBJ1-2,CASSFRGNYGYTF
TRBV20-1,.,TRBJ1-2,CSARDLGSYGYTF
TRBV27,.,TRBJ2-3,CASSQSSGSTDTQYF
TRBV21-1,.,TRBJ2-5,CASSKLEYQETQYF
TRBV6-2/TRBV6-3,TRBD2,TRBJ2-3,CASRGSSTDTQYF
TRBV28,.,TRBJ1-1,CASSTPGRMNTEAFF
TRBV28,.,TRBJ1-3,CASSFGGGSGNTIYF
TRBV19,TRBD1,TRBJ1-1,CASSIDPRQGKAFF
TRBV5-5,.,TRBJ2-7,CASSFEDPPLDEQYF
TRBV30,.,TRBJ2-3,CAWSEITDTQYF
TRBV6-1,TRBD1,TRBJ1-5,CASSRRTGGGIYDNQPQHF
TRBV20-1,TRBD2,TRBJ2-5,CSARDRVSGETQYF
TRBV7-9,.,TRBJ1-1,CASRYTGETEAFF
TRBV18,.,TRBJ1-5,CASSPTQNQPQHF
TRBV7-2,.,TRBJ2-1,CAIRRSLNEQFF
TRBV20-1,.,TRBJ1-2,CSASGTSYGYTF
TRBV6-1,.,TRBJ1-4,CASTLQSGSEKLFF
TRBV10-3,.,TRBJ1-1,CAISTGTNTNTEAFF
TRBV18,.,TRBJ1-2,CASSPLSQTNYGYTF
TRBV6-5,.,TRBJ1-1,CASSYPSGNMNTEAFF
TRBV20-1,.,TRBJ1-4,CSAKGPLNEKLFF
TRBV27,.,TRBJ1-1,CASSLFPEEAFF
TRBV7-9,.,TRBJ2-5,CASSLLPMETQYF
TRBV15,TRBD1,TRBJ2-5,CATSTWGTAARETQYF
TRBV2,.,TRBJ1-2,CASSVAAYGYTF
TRBV20-1,TRBD2,TRBJ2-2,CSARDLAGGETGELFF
TRBV5-4,.,TRBJ2-3,CASSSAKRGRGDTQYF
TRBV12-3/TRBV12-4,TRBD2,TRBJ2-7,CASKPRLAGARYEQYF
TRBV19,.,TRBJ2-7,CASSIAQGYYEQYF
TRBV6-2/TRBV6-3,.,TRBJ1-2,CASSYHRQMSYYGYTF
TRBV18,.,TRBJ1-2,CASSPIRDNYGYTF
TRBV15,.,TRBJ2-2,CATSRNPRGAGELFF